One and the same sample provided the 21 T cell receptor beta chains below, sequenced in a study of T cell responses to AZD1222 COVID-19 vaccine. Generated by immunoSEQ multiplex PCR, the TCRdb table keeps only in-frame clones and is missing some. This table holds approximately 110,000 clones, about 85% found once. The source material was peripheral blood, sampled on day 0 of AZD1222 vaccination. The origin of the receptors is an adult in good health.

This clone was recorded a few times. The V and J genes are TRBV29-1 and TRBJ1-2; D remains unclear. The CDR3 is 11 amino acids. Germline CDR1 SQVTM, CDR2 ANQGSEA. Deletions cut 7 bases from V and 8 bases from J, with 14 bases between. The DNA of the CDR3 is TGCAGCGCGGTCGTGACTGGGGGCTACACCTTC. It specifies CSAVVTGGYTF.

This chain links TRBV7-9 with TRBJ1-1; 7 bases match TRBD1. Germline CDR1 SEHNR, CDR2 FQNEAQ (reference sequence). The CDR3 runs 14 residues. The J segment lost 6 bases and the V segment lost 0 bases, leaving 4 bases of the junction unmatched. In DNA form, the CDR3 reads TGTGCCAGCAGCTTAGCCGGAGGGGGCGCTGAAGCTTTCTTT. It yields the protein CASSLAGGGAEAFF.

The V call is TRBV9, the J call TRBJ2-7; D is undetermined. The germline gives CDR1 SGDLS, CDR2 YYNGEE. V lost 2 bases to trimming and J lost 3 bases, with 9 bases between them. The CDR3 is 13 amino acids. The CDR3 region has the DNA TGTGCCAGCAGCGTTCAACCTTACTACGAGCAGTACTTC. This sequence encodes CASSVQPYYEQYF.

This clone was observed a handful of times. In nucleotides, the CDR3 is TGTGCCAGCAGCTTGGTGGCAGGGGGGCAAGAAAAACTGTTTTTT. It codes for CASSLVAGGQEKLFF. The chain uses TRBV5-5 and TRBJ1-4, with 7 bases identical to TRBD1. Looked up from germline, CDR1 is SGHKS and CDR2 is YYEKEE (reference sequence). Trimming took 0 bases from V and 8 from J; bases not matched to a gene: 7. This CDR3 contains 15 residues.

The chain couples TRBV28 to TRBJ1-1; the D gene is possibly TRBD1 (5 bases). Germline CDR1 and CDR2: MDHEN and SYDVKM. The CDR3 spans 13 residues. V lost 10 bases and J 1 base, leaving 13 bases between the germline ends. The CDR3, as DNA: TGTGCCACCATGCCGGGGGAGAACACTGAAGCTTTCTTT. It yields the protein CATMPGENTEAFF.

This chain uses TRBV5-1 with TRBJ1-5; perhaps TRBD1 as D (6 bases). V was pared by 0 bases and J by 4 bases, with 11 bases between. Germline V CDR1 and CDR2: SGHRS, YFSETQ. The CDR3 loop spans 15 amino acids. This CDR3 reads CASSLEWGANQPQHF. CDR3 DNA sequence: TGCGCCAGCAGCTTGGAATGGGGGGCGAATCAGCCCCAGCATTTT.

The chain has TRBV4-1 and TRBJ1-1; no reliable D call. Trimming stripped 0 bases from V and 2 bases from J, with 13 bases between. The CDR3 totals 16 residues. From germline, CDR1 is MGHRA and CDR2 YSYEKL. The chain's CDR3 is CASSQEEGLRNTEAFF. The CDR3 DNA is TGCGCCAGCAGCCAAGAGGAGGGTTTGAGAAACACTGAAGCTTTCTTT.

This rearrangement joins TRBV4-3 to TRBJ2-5; 9 bases agree with TRBD1. Trimming at V came to 5 bases and at J to 4 bases, leaving 8 bases not matched to a gene. This CDR3 has 15 amino acids. The V gene's germline CDR1 is LGHNA and CDR2 YSLEER. CDR3 nucleotide sequence: TGCGCCAGCAGCAGGACCCGGGACAGGGCAGAGACCCAGTACTTC. It is translated as CASSRTRDRAETQYF.

The CDR3 sequence: CATSRGLGDTGELFF. The CDR3 region has the DNA TGTGCCACCAGCAGAGGGCTGGGAGACACCGGGGAGCTGTTTTTT. This sequence joins TRBV15 and TRBJ2-2, with D possibly matching TRBD2 (5 bases). Deletions cut 1 base from V and 3 bases from J, with 9 bases between. Germline lookup yields CDR1 LNHNV and CDR2 YYDKDF (reference sequence). The CDR3 contains 15 residues.

The chain links TRBV18 to TRBJ1-1; D is unresolved. Germline V gene sequence: CDR1 KGHSH, CDR2 LQKENI. Trimming removed 4 bases from V and 4 bases from J, with 10 bases in between. CDR3 length: 13 amino acids. CDR3 sequence: CASSLGVATEAFF. The CDR3 bases are TGTGCCAGCTCACTTGGGGTAGCCACTGAAGCTTTCTTT. The entire variable domain, with the rest obtained from reference TRBV18 and TRBJ1-1, is as follows: NAGVMQNPRHLVRRRGQEARLRCSPMKGHSHVYWYRQLPEEGLKFMVYLQKENIIDESGMPKERFSAEFPKEGPSILRIQQVVRGDSAAYFCASSLGVATEAFFGQGTRLTVV.

V is TRBV4-2 and J is TRBJ1-2; D call uncertain. Trimming took 0 bases from V and 8 from J, leaving 16 bases between them. The CDR3 totals 15 residues. Looked up from germline, CDR1 is LGHNA and CDR2 is YNFKEQ. CDR3 bases: TGTGCCAGCAGCCAAGATCGTTTAGGGCTGACGGGCTACACCTTC. This codes for CASSQDRLGLTGYTF.

The chain uses TRBV28 and TRBJ1-5; a possible D gene is TRBD1 (5 bases). The germline V and J ends were trimmed by 2 bases and 3 bases, with 17 bases remaining between them. The germline gives CDR1 MDHEN, CDR2 SYDVKM. The length of the CDR3 is 17 residues. The CDR3 protein is CASSLGSGLIDNQPQHF. The CDR3 DNA sequence: TGTGCCAGCAGTTTAGGTTCGGGACTTATAGACAATCAGCCCCAGCATTTT.

The CDR3 loop reads CATSDFKTDTQYF. The DNA for the CDR3 is TGTGCCACCAGTGATTTCAAAACAGATACGCAGTATTTT. The chain recombines TRBV24-1 with TRBJ2-3; D not certain. The CDR3 totals 13 residues. V dropped 1 base and J dropped 3 bases, with 4 bases sitting between them. The V gene's germline CDR1 is KGHDR and CDR2 SFDVKD.

This clone is a singleton in its sample. This chain joins TRBV3-1 (or the pseudogene TRBV3-2) and TRBJ2-7; D may match TRBD1 or TRBD2 (5 bases each). This CDR3 has 14 residues. V was trimmed by 5 bases and J by 2 bases, leaving 13 bases between them. In germline, CDR1 is LGHDT, CDR2 YNNKEL (reference sequence). CDR3 region: CASSFPGPTYEQYF. DNA for the CDR3: TGTGCCAGCAGCTTCCCGGGACCAACCTACGAGCAGTACTTC.

This clone is deemed medium-sized. The CDR3 DNA reads TGTGCCAGCTCACACGCTTTTGGGGCACCGGGGGCTGAAGCTTTCTTT. It translates to CASSHAFGAPGAEAFF. The chain employs TRBV18 and TRBJ1-1; perhaps TRBD1 as D (5 bases). This CDR3 spans 16 amino acids. V was trimmed by 4 bases and J by 6 bases, leaving 21 bases between them. Germline V gene lookup returns CDR1 KGHSH and CDR2 LQKENI. Full variable domain (missing parts from reference TRBV18 and TRBJ1-1): NAGVMQNPRHLVRRRGQEARLRCSPMKGHSHVYWYRQLPEEGLKFMVYLQKENIIDESGMPKERFSAEFPKEGPSILRIQQVVRGDSAAYFCASSHAFGAPGAEAFFGQGTRLTVV.

DNA of the CDR3: TGTGCCAGCAGCCAGAGCGGGGGGTCCACAGATACGCAGTATTTT. The encoded protein is CASSQSGGSTDTQYF. The chain has TRBV9 and TRBJ2-3; TRBD2 aligns across 9 bases. Germline V gene data show CDR1 as SGDLS and CDR2 as YYNGEE. V lost 4 bases to trimming and J lost 2 bases; unmatched junction nucleotides: 5. The CDR3 consists of 15 residues.

The V and J genes are TRBV27 and TRBJ1-1; D gene ambiguous. This CDR3 has 14 residues. Trimming cost V 5 bases and J 0 bases, with 10 bases left between them. Germline CDR1 is MNHEY and CDR2 is SMNVEV (reference sequence). The CDR3 here is CASSGPHLNTEAFF. CDR3 bases: TGTGCCAGCAGTGGACCCCATTTGAACACTGAAGCTTTCTTT.

This chain connects TRBV15 to TRBJ1-3; the D gene is possibly TRBD1 (5 bases). The V end lost 2 bases, the J end lost 0 bases, and 5 bases lay between the germline ends. CDR1 and CDR2 (germline): LNHNV, YYDKDF (reference sequence). This CDR3 has 14 residues. CDR3 nucleotides: TGTGCCACCAGCAGACAGGGCTCTGGAAACACCATATATTTT. It specifies CATSRQGSGNTIYF.

The chain has TRBV13 and TRBJ2-7; weak D call: TRBD1 (6 bases). The length of the CDR3 is 16 residues. V was clipped by 2 bases and J by 6 bases, with 20 bases between them. Germline V gene lookup returns CDR1 PRHDT and CDR2 FYEKMQ (reference sequence). The CDR3 region has the DNA TGTGCCAGCAGCTTATTCCCGGACAGTCTCCAAGGCGAGCAGTACTTC. It codes for CASSLFPDSLQGEQYF.

This sequence joins TRBV6-5 and TRBJ1-2, with a tentative D call TRBD1 (6 bases). The germline CDR1 and CDR2 sequences are MNHEY and SVGAGI. This CDR3 region has 15 residues. The germline V and J ends were trimmed by 7 bases and 7 bases, with 22 bases remaining between them. The DNA for the CDR3 is TGTGCCAGCAAACCTTCCGGGGGGCGAGGATTTGGCTACACCTTC. Its protein is CASKPSGGRGFGYTF.

V is TRBV7-3 and J is TRBJ1-6; D may be TRBD1 (5 bases). Germline CDR1 is SGHTA and CDR2 is FQGTGA. V was cut by 5 bases and J by 7 bases, with 15 bases left in between. CDR3 length: 15 amino acids. CDR3 in DNA: TGTGCCAGCAGCAAAAGTTCCGGGGCGAATTCACCCCTCCACTTT. This sequence encodes CASSKSSGANSPLHF.